A selection of T cell receptor beta chains follows, all from one sample in a study of blood T cell repertoires in COVID-19. Data came from immunoSEQ multiplex PCR; TCRdb stores just in-frame clones and leaves some out. The profile shows 76,000 or so clones, about 86% of them singletons. What was sequenced was peripheral blood. Source of these receptors: a man older than 75 in a cohort sampled during active COVID-19. Each CDR3 is given with its conserved first and last residue. Each record gives: V gene, J gene, D gene, clone size, CDR3 DNA, CDR3 protein. A D gene is named only where the DNA matches it firmly. Clone size, where shown, is once, few, many, or a class for clones that have expanded.

v_call: TRBV27
j_call: TRBJ1-1
d_call: NA
clone_size: NA
cdr3_nt: TGTGCCAGCACTTCCCCTGGGCAGGGGCCAGCTGAAGCTTTCTTT
cdr3_aa: CASTSPGQGPAEAFF

v_call: TRBV29-1
j_call: TRBJ2-7
d_call: NA
clone_size: NA
cdr3_nt: TGCAGTCCCGGGGAGCCTCTAGGCTTC
cdr3_aa: CSPGEPLGF

v_call: TRBV11-2
j_call: TRBJ2-5
d_call: NA
clone_size: NA
cdr3_nt: TGTGCCAGCAGCTTAGGGGGGCAGGGTACGCTCCAAGAGACCCAGTACTTC
cdr3_aa: CASSLGGQGTLQETQYF

v_call: TRBV7-3
j_call: TRBJ1-3
d_call: NA
clone_size: NA
cdr3_nt: TGTGCCAGCAGCCCCGCCGGGACAACCCGCGTCCTCTTGGTTAGCTCTGGAAACACCATATATTTT
cdr3_aa: CASSPAGTTRVLLVSSGNTIYF

v_call: TRBV7-2
j_call: TRBJ1-1
d_call: NA
clone_size: NA
cdr3_nt: TGTGCCAGCAGCTTAGCGTGGGGGGGCGGCACTGAAGCTTTCTTT
cdr3_aa: CASSLAWGGGTEAFF

v_call: TRBV7-9
j_call: TRBJ1-3
d_call: NA
clone_size: NA
cdr3_nt: TGTGCCAGCAGCCTCATACAGGGTACCTCTGGAAACACCATATATTTT
cdr3_aa: CASSLIQGTSGNTIYF

v_call: TRBV18
j_call: TRBJ1-2
d_call: NA
clone_size: once
cdr3_nt: TGTGCCAGCTCACCTGGGGTGCAGGGAAACTATGGCTACACCTTC
cdr3_aa: CASSPGVQGNYGYTF

v_call: TRBV11-3
j_call: TRBJ1-1
d_call: NA
clone_size: NA
cdr3_nt: TGTGCCAGCAGCTTAGACGGGAACGCTGAAGCTTTCTTT
cdr3_aa: CASSLDGNAEAFF

v_call: TRBV4-1
j_call: TRBJ1-4
d_call: NA
clone_size: few
cdr3_nt: TGCGCCAGCAGCCAAGCGGAGGCCTCGGGAAAACTGTTTTTT
cdr3_aa: CASSQAEASGKLFF

v_call: TRBV19
j_call: TRBJ2-3
d_call: TRBD2
clone_size: NA
cdr3_nt: TGTGCCAGTAGTATATTTAGCGGGGGCACAGATACGCAGTATTTT
cdr3_aa: CASSIFSGGTDTQYF

v_call: TRBV6-6
j_call: TRBJ1-1
d_call: NA
clone_size: NA
cdr3_nt: TGTGCCAGCAGCTCGGCCGAGGAGGGAGAAACTGAAGCTTTCTTT
cdr3_aa: CASSSAEEGETEAFF

v_call: TRBV7-9
j_call: TRBJ2-3
d_call: TRBD2
clone_size: NA
cdr3_nt: TGTGCCAGCAGTTTCCGCCCCGGGACTAGCAGTAGCACAGATACGCAGTATTTT
cdr3_aa: CASSFRPGTSSSTDTQYF

v_call: TRBV10-3
j_call: TRBJ2-1
d_call: TRBD2
clone_size: NA
cdr3_nt: TGTGCCATCAGTGAGGCTAGCGGGGGAGATGAGCAGTTCTTC
cdr3_aa: CAISEASGGDEQFF

v_call: TRBV2
j_call: TRBJ1-1
d_call: NA
clone_size: NA
cdr3_nt: TGTGCCAGCACTAACAGGGTGGGGAACACTGAAGCTTTCTTT
cdr3_aa: CASTNRVGNTEAFF

v_call: TRBV5-8
j_call: TRBJ1-1
d_call: NA
clone_size: NA
cdr3_nt: TGTGCCAGCTACGGGACAGAAGCTTTCTTT
cdr3_aa: CASYGTEAFF

v_call: TRBV6-5
j_call: TRBJ1-5
d_call: NA
clone_size: NA
cdr3_nt: TGTGCCAGCAGTTATATACAGGATCAGCCCCAGCATTTT
cdr3_aa: CASSYIQDQPQHF

v_call: TRBV6-2/TRBV6-3
j_call: TRBJ1-2
d_call: NA
clone_size: NA
cdr3_nt: TGTGCCAGCAGTTCTCAGAGAGGGTCTATTTTTGGCTACACCTTC
cdr3_aa: CASSSQRGSIFGYTF

v_call: TRBV7-9
j_call: TRBJ2-1
d_call: NA
clone_size: few
cdr3_nt: TGTGCCAGCCTCTTTGGGCAGGGCTTCTCCTACAATGAGCAGTTCTTC
cdr3_aa: CASLFGQGFSYNEQFF

v_call: TRBV15
j_call: TRBJ2-3
d_call: TRBD1
clone_size: NA
cdr3_nt: TGTGCCACCAGCGGTACCCGGGACAGGGGGCGTGATACGCAGTATTTT
cdr3_aa: CATSGTRDRGRDTQYF

v_call: TRBV29-1
j_call: TRBJ2-7
d_call: TRBD1
clone_size: NA
cdr3_nt: TGCAGCGTCCTGACAGGGGGCTACGAGCAGTACTTC
cdr3_aa: CSVLTGGYEQYF

v_call: TRBV21-1
j_call: TRBJ1-1
d_call: NA
clone_size: NA
cdr3_nt: TGTGCCAGCCGGGACAGGGGAGTTCGTCTCGTCATCCAAGCTTTCTTT
cdr3_aa: CASRDRGVRLVIQAFF

v_call: TRBV15
j_call: TRBJ2-7
d_call: TRBD1
clone_size: NA
cdr3_nt: TGTGCCACCAGCAGGGACAGGGGCCTCTACGAGCAGTACTTC
cdr3_aa: CATSRDRGLYEQYF

v_call: TRBV15
j_call: TRBJ2-2
d_call: TRBD1
clone_size: NA
cdr3_nt: TGTGCCACCAGCTCCCCCGGGACAGAACACACCGGGGAGCTGTTTTTT
cdr3_aa: CATSSPGTEHTGELFF

v_call: TRBV4-2
j_call: TRBJ1-6
d_call: NA
clone_size: NA
cdr3_nt: TGTGCCAGCAGCCAAGATTGGAACAGGAATAATTCACCCCTCCACTTT
cdr3_aa: CASSQDWNRNNSPLHF

v_call: TRBV28
j_call: TRBJ1-2
d_call: TRBD1
clone_size: NA
cdr3_nt: TGTGCCAGCAGTCCCGGGACAGGGACCAGGTATGGCTACACCTTC
cdr3_aa: CASSPGTGTRYGYTF

v_call: TRBV6-5
j_call: TRBJ1-5
d_call: TRBD1
clone_size: NA
cdr3_nt: TGTGCCAGCCGAACGACAGGGGATAGCAATCAGCCCCAGCATTTT
cdr3_aa: CASRTTGDSNQPQHF

v_call: TRBV10-3
j_call: TRBJ2-3
d_call: TRBD2
clone_size: NA
cdr3_nt: TGTGCCATCAGTGAGGGACTAGCGGGTAAGACTAGCACAGATACGCAGTATTTT
cdr3_aa: CAISEGLAGKTSTDTQYF

v_call: TRBV7-3
j_call: TRBJ1-3
d_call: TRBD1
clone_size: NA
cdr3_nt: TGTGCCAGCAGCTTAGCAACAAACAGGGGGCTTGGAAACACCATATATTTT
cdr3_aa: CASSLATNRGLGNTIYF

v_call: TRBV7-2
j_call: TRBJ2-1
d_call: NA
clone_size: NA
cdr3_nt: TGTGCCAGCAGCTTCCTGCCCCCGGGGGTTTTCTTC
cdr3_aa: CASSFLPPGVFF

v_call: TRBV28
j_call: TRBJ1-5
d_call: TRBD1
clone_size: NA
cdr3_nt: TGTGCCAGCAGTGTAGGACAGGCTGGGCATCAGCCCCAGCATTTT
cdr3_aa: CASSVGQAGHQPQHF

v_call: TRBV24-1
j_call: TRBJ2-5
d_call: TRBD1
clone_size: NA
cdr3_nt: TGTGCCACCAGCGAGGGACAGGGTAACCAAGAGACCCAGTACTTC
cdr3_aa: CATSEGQGNQETQYF

v_call: TRBV5-6
j_call: TRBJ1-5
d_call: TRBD1
clone_size: NA
cdr3_nt: TGTGCCAGCAGCTCGGGGACAGGGATTAGCAATCAGCCCCAGCATTTT
cdr3_aa: CASSSGTGISNQPQHF

v_call: TRBV5-4
j_call: TRBJ1-1
d_call: TRBD1
clone_size: NA
cdr3_nt: TGTGCCAGCAGCCCCCAGGGGGCGTTGAACACTGAAGCTTTCTTT
cdr3_aa: CASSPQGALNTEAFF

v_call: TRBV5-4
j_call: TRBJ1-2
d_call: NA
clone_size: NA
cdr3_nt: TGTGCCAGCAGCTTGGTGGGGGGGGGCTATGGCTACACCTTC
cdr3_aa: CASSLVGGGYGYTF

v_call: TRBV6-1
j_call: TRBJ1-1
d_call: NA
clone_size: once
cdr3_nt: TGTGCCAGCAGCTCCTCCGCGGGGGCGGGAACTGAAGCTTTCTTT
cdr3_aa: CASSSSAGAGTEAFF

v_call: TRBV3-1/TRBV3-2
j_call: TRBJ2-1
d_call: TRBD2
clone_size: NA
cdr3_nt: TGTGCCAGCAGCCAGCAACTAGCGGTTGAGCAGTTCTTC
cdr3_aa: CASSQQLAVEQFF

v_call: TRBV11-2
j_call: TRBJ1-1
d_call: TRBD1
clone_size: once
cdr3_nt: TGTGCCAGCAGCTTTTCGGACAGGGGCACTGAAGCTTTCTTT
cdr3_aa: CASSFSDRGTEAFF

v_call: TRBV7-9
j_call: TRBJ2-6
d_call: NA
clone_size: NA
cdr3_nt: TGTGCCAGCAGCTCCACTGGGGCCAACGTCCTGACTTTC
cdr3_aa: CASSSTGANVLTF

v_call: TRBV7-2
j_call: TRBJ1-5
d_call: TRBD1
clone_size: NA
cdr3_nt: TGTGCCAGCAGCTTAGTGGCAGGGGGCCGTCAGCCCCAGCATTTT
cdr3_aa: CASSLVAGGRQPQHF

v_call: TRBV6-5
j_call: TRBJ1-1
d_call: NA
clone_size: NA
cdr3_nt: TGTGCCAGCAGCCGCGGGCTTGAAGCTTTCTTT
cdr3_aa: CASSRGLEAFF

v_call: TRBV7-3
j_call: TRBJ1-4
d_call: TRBD1
clone_size: NA
cdr3_nt: TGTGCCAGCAGCGAAAAACAGGGGGCTGAAGAAAAACTGTTTTTT
cdr3_aa: CASSEKQGAEEKLFF

v_call: TRBV7-2
j_call: TRBJ1-1
d_call: TRBD1
clone_size: NA
cdr3_nt: TGTGCCAGCAGCTTAGGACAGGGGTGGGTGAACACTGAAGCTTTCTTT
cdr3_aa: CASSLGQGWVNTEAFF

v_call: TRBV10-3
j_call: TRBJ2-7
d_call: TRBD1
clone_size: NA
cdr3_nt: TGTGCCATCAGTGCCAGACAGGGGGAGTTTGTTCTGTACTTC
cdr3_aa: CAISARQGEFVLYF

v_call: TRBV5-1
j_call: TRBJ2-7
d_call: TRBD1
clone_size: NA
cdr3_nt: TGCGCCAGCAGCTGGACAGGGTCCTACGAGCAGTACTTC
cdr3_aa: CASSWTGSYEQYF

v_call: TRBV5-5
j_call: TRBJ1-2
d_call: TRBD1
clone_size: NA
cdr3_nt: TGTGCCAGCAGTCTTCGGGCTTTCCGGGACAGCGACTATGGCTACACCTTC
cdr3_aa: CASSLRAFRDSDYGYTF

v_call: TRBV9
j_call: TRBJ1-3
d_call: TRBD1
clone_size: NA
cdr3_nt: TGTGCCAGCAGCCGACAGGGGACAGAAAACACCATATATTTT
cdr3_aa: CASSRQGTENTIYF

v_call: TRBV10-3
j_call: TRBJ1-1
d_call: TRBD1
clone_size: NA
cdr3_nt: TGTGCCATCAGCGAAGTGACAGGGTACACTGAAGCTTTCTTT
cdr3_aa: CAISEVTGYTEAFF

v_call: TRBV7-3
j_call: TRBJ1-2
d_call: NA
clone_size: NA
cdr3_nt: TGTGCCAGCAGCTTATCAGTTAACTATGGCTACACCTTC
cdr3_aa: CASSLSVNYGYTF

v_call: TRBV2
j_call: TRBJ1-2
d_call: NA
clone_size: NA
cdr3_nt: TGTGCCAGCCGCAGGGAGGCGACTAACTATGGCTACACCTTC
cdr3_aa: CASRREATNYGYTF

v_call: TRBV7-9
j_call: TRBJ1-1
d_call: TRBD1
clone_size: NA
cdr3_nt: TGTGCCAGCAGCCGGGACAGGCCTGAAGCTTTCTTT
cdr3_aa: CASSRDRPEAFF

v_call: TRBV19
j_call: TRBJ1-3
d_call: NA
clone_size: NA
cdr3_nt: TGTGCCAGTAGTGCTCTTAACAGGGCCGGCGGTGGAAACACCATATATTTT
cdr3_aa: CASSALNRAGGGNTIYF

v_call: TRBV29-1
j_call: TRBJ1-1
d_call: NA
clone_size: NA
cdr3_nt: TGCAGCGTTGAAGTATCTGTTCTTGAGACTGAAGCTTTCTTT
cdr3_aa: CSVEVSVLETEAFF